This T cell receptor (beta chain) is from a study of T-cell reconstitution after alpha-beta-depleted transplantation in children. Study results and limitations: Several hundred expanded graft clones reportedly were the source of alpha-beta T cells about two months after transplant. At the one-year point after transplant, T-cell counts and TCRbeta diversity were found to come mostly from T cells that had been newly produced. The origin of high day-60 TCRbeta diversity in some patients lay in surviving recipient T cells and thymic progenitors.

This clonotype came up many times. What it binds is unknown. Unique molecular identifiers featured in how the TCRbeta library was prepared. TCRdb processed the PCR reads anew with MiXCR; each CDR3 protein has one entry. The sample includes approximately 70,000 distinct CDR3 sequences, 4.9% seen only once; the top ten take about 19%. This CDR3 is built from 14 residues. The germline V gene encodes CDR1 ENHRY and CDR2 SYGVKD. J was trimmed by 5 bases and V by 5 bases; bases with no gene match: 5. This TCR was sampled from a boy younger than two who had a stem cell transplant for acute myeloid leukemia, so the T cells may come from the graft donor. The sample in question was PBMCs, mostly from graft donor cells, obtained 180 days after TCRalphabeta/CD19-depleted stem cell transplant. This chain uses TRBV10-3 with TRBJ2-3, with 9 bases matching TRBD1. The CDR3 nucleotides are TGTGCCATCAGTACGGGACAGGGAGAAGATACGCAGTATTTT. As protein: CAISTGQGEDTQYF.